These 5 T cell receptor beta chains were all obtained from the same sample, sequenced in a study of CD8 T cells in ankylosing spondylitis. Whole-study findings and limits: Characteristic of ankylosing spondylitis blood, it appeared, was a TCR beta motif comprising 7 to 9 highly homologous variants.

In TCRdb, the 5' RACE reads were re-called with MiXCR into one record per CDR3 protein. The profile shows over 200,000 distinct CDR3 sequences, around 20% of them singletons. Antigen specificity for these receptors is unknown. The sample comprised blood, either unsorted or a sorted T cell fraction (not recorded which). The receptors here all came from a male donor with ankylosing spondylitis.

The rearrangement joins TRBV11-2 to TRBJ1-2; no definite D call. The V gene lost 1 base and the J gene lost 4 bases, with 7 bases spanning the gap. Per germline, CDR1 SGHAT and CDR2 FQNNGV. CDR3 length: 13 amino acids. The CDR3 DNA reads TGTGCCAGCAGCTTAGGCGTGTCCTATGGCTACACCTTC. This sequence encodes CASSLGVSYGYTF.

The V gene is TRBV12-3 or TRBV12-4, the J gene TRBJ2-7; no clear D gene. The V and J ends lost 3 bases and 2 bases respectively, with 11 bases between them. The CDR3 totals 14 residues. The CDR3 DNA is TGTGCCAGCAGTTTGGTGGGGTCGACCTACGAGCAGTACTTC. Its protein product is CASSLVGSTYEQYF.

The chain employs TRBV29-1 and TRBJ2-2; the match to TRBD1 covers 10 bases. The CDR3 runs to 15 residues. Looked up from germline, CDR1 is SQVTM and CDR2 is ANQGSEA. J was trimmed by 6 bases and V by 6 bases; bases with no gene match: 10. The CDR3 nucleotides read TGCAGCGTCCTGGACCTCGGACAGGGGGCCGGGGAGCTGTTTTTT. This translates into CSVLDLGQGAGELFF.

This clonotype was picked up many times. The V gene is TRBV29-1, the J gene TRBJ2-7; no clear D. The V gene lost 5 bases and the J gene lost 3 bases, with 8 bases spanning the gap. There are 11 residues in the CDR3. CDR1 and CDR2 from the germline V gene are SQVTM and ANQGSEA. The CDR3 spells CSVSDGYEQYF. The DNA of the CDR3 is TGCAGCGTTTCCGACGGCTACGAGCAGTACTTC.

This clonotype came up a few times. V usage is TRBV5-1 and J usage is TRBJ1-2, with TRBD1 matching 8 bases. Germline V CDR1 and CDR2: SGHRS, YFSETQ. Germline trimming cut 3 bases from V and 6 bases from J; bases unmatched to any gene: 1. This CDR3 is built from 12 residues. The CDR3, as DNA: TGCGCCAGCAGCTGGACAGGGAATGGCTACACCTTC. The encoded protein is CASSWTGNGYTF.